Here is one TCR beta chain with its context. Antigen specificity is unknown. Other nucleotide sequences from this sample produce the same CDR3. The sample originates from a study of OX40 agonist ivuxolimab in advanced cancers. General study points: CD4+ and CD8+ blood T cells expanded clonally by week 6 at 0.1 to 3.0 mg/kg.

Assay: immunoSEQ multiplex PCR; the TCRdb copy retains only in-frame clones and omits some. The sample has some 150,000 clones; approximately 90% are singletons. Peripheral blood came from all dose cohorts at three timepoints. CDR3 length equals 13 residues. CDR1 is SGHTA and CDR2 is FQGTGA in the germline V gene. V was pared by 0 bases and J by 5 bases, with 7 bases between. This specimen consisted of CD4+ or CD8+ T cells sorted from blood, obtained in a trial of the OX40 agonist ivuxolimab. The genes are TRBV7-3 and TRBJ2-5; possibly TRBD2 for D (5 bases). The origin of this receptor is an adult with an advanced solid tumor such as melanoma, head and neck, liver or kidney cancer. The DNA for the CDR3 is TGTGCCAGCAGCTTAACGGGAGCTGAGACCCAGTACTTC. Protein sequence: CASSLTGAETQYF.